The following is a T cell receptor beta chain sequence with its context. Its antigen is undetermined. The germline V and J ends were trimmed by 5 bases and 4 bases, with 14 bases remaining between them. The CDR3 is 15 residues long. The germline V gene encodes CDR1 SGHVS and CDR2 FNYEAQ. Deep level was the assay's run setting. Assay used: immunoSEQ multiplex PCR; TCRdb lists only in-frame clones, some missing. The profile shows over a million clones, about 98% of them singletons. This sample stems from a study of shared clonotypes between healthy human individuals. Study-wide points: Compared with clonotypes that all four donors shared, non-shared clonotypes had lower generation probabilities.

CD4+ cell separation produced CD45RA+ naive and CD45RA-negative memory subsets. This TCR was recovered from a man aged 30 to 45 in good health. The sequenced material came from naive CD4+ T cells sorted from blood. Stated subset: CD45RA+ positively selected. J is TRBJ2-2 and V is TRBV7-6; TRBD1 or TRBD2 may be the D gene (5 bases each). In nucleotides, the CDR3 is TGTGCCAGCAGCGGGATCGGGGCCGCCACCGGGGAGCTGTTTTTT. As protein: CASSGIGAATGELFF.